The sequence of this TCR beta chain was determined in a study of cytomegalovirus exposure and HLA in healthy donors. Study-wide points: It was reported that the classifier diagnosed cytomegalovirus status with high specificity and sensitivity in both the original and validation cohorts. Through in vitro validation, a few CMV-associated chains were shown to be specific for CMV antigens. It was 164 TCR beta chains that were listed as cytomegalovirus-associated.

Germline CDR1 and CDR2: SGDLS and YYNGEE. This CDR3 has 19 residues. J lost 3 bases, V lost 0 bases, and 12 bases had no gene match. It was the roughly 130-subject validation cohort, separate from the approximately 700-subject first cohort, to which the donors belonged. Profiling relied on immunoSEQ multiplex PCR, and the TCRdb table lists in-frame clones only, not all of them. The table shows about 110,000 clones, with 88% occurring only once. Turning to this clone: The antigen is not known.

The gene calls are TRBV9 and TRBJ2-1, with 10 nucleotides matching TRBD2. Sequencing was done on a sample of PBMCs. This sequence was found in a woman aged 25 to 39 in good health and CMV-seropositive. The CDR3 region has the DNA TGTGCCAGCAGCGTAGGGGGTAGCGGGGGGTTCCCCCTCTACAATGAGCAGTTCTTC. Translated, it gives CASSVGGSGGFPLYNEQFF.